This entry lists 9 T cell receptor beta chains sequenced from one sample in a study of PD-L1 blockade in urothelial cancer (dated by TCRdb to the late 2010s). Libraries were constructed by the immunoSEQ multiplex PCR assay. TCRdb's version of the immuneACCESS table is confined to in-frame rearrangements and falls short of the full clone set. An unresolved V gene accounts for under half of the shortfall where checked; the remainder is of unknown origin. Across this sample there are about 45,000 clones, with 83% seen only once. About 15% of the sample goes to the ten largest clones. What this sample's time point label stands for: peripheral blood 6 weeks after treatment start. Sequences were derived from PBMCs, sampled around atezolizumab (anti-PD-L1) treatment. The receptors originated from a man in his 60s with urothelial cancer.

V and J are TRBV4-2 and TRBJ1-4; D call uncertain. This CDR3 is 15 amino acids long. V lost 0 bases and J lost 4, with 9 bases in between. Germline loops: CDR1 LGHNA, CDR2 YNFKEQ. The CDR3 spells CASSQERGYNEKLFF. Written as DNA, the CDR3 is TGTGCCAGCAGCCAAGAAAGAGGGTATAATGAAAAACTGTTTTTT.

The chain employs TRBV18 and TRBJ2-2; D uncertain. The CDR3 loop spans 18 amino acids. Germline CDR1 and CDR2: KGHSH and LQKENI. Trimming took 0 bases from V and 4 from J, leaving 18 bases between them. The CDR3 loop is CASSPPDKDSSVTGELFF. CDR3 bases: TGTGCCAGCTCACCACCCGACAAAGATTCTTCGGTCACCGGGGAGCTGTTTTTT.

The chain has TRBV10-3 and TRBJ1-5; 7 nucleotides agree with TRBD1. The CDR3 loop spans 16 amino acids. Germline V gene sequence: CDR1 ENHRY, CDR2 SYGVKD. V trimming: 5 bases; J trimming: 4 bases; junction bases outside the gene matches: 11. CDR3 sequence reads: CAISRQGPNLNQPQHF. The CDR3, as DNA: TGTGCCATCAGTAGACAGGGTCCAAACCTAAATCAGCCCCAGCATTTT.

The CDR3 nucleotides are TGTGCCAGCAGTGAAAGGACTAGCGGGGGGGTTTATAGCTCCTACAATGAGCAGTTCTTC. It translates to CASSERTSGGVYSSYNEQFF. The chain joins TRBV6-1 to TRBJ2-1, with TRBD2 matching over 15 bases. Unmatched junction bases numbered 8, after V lost 2 bases and J lost 0 bases. CDR3 length: 20 amino acids. The germline gives CDR1 MNHNS, CDR2 SASEGT.

This clone was recorded only once. The V and J genes are TRBV7-8 and TRBJ2-7, with 10 bases aligning to TRBD1. The V and J ends lost 1 base and 6 bases, in that order; junction bases with no gene match: 6. This CDR3 has 15 amino acids. Per germline, CDR1 SGHVS and CDR2 FQNEAQ. CDR3 nucleotide sequence: TGTGCCAGCAGCTTAGAAGGGACAGGGGCCTTCGAGCAGTACTTC. It specifies CASSLEGTGAFEQYF.

The chain uses TRBV2 and TRBJ2-7, with D possibly TRBD1 on 6 matching bases. CDR1 SNHLY and CDR2 FYNNEI come from the germline V gene. V shed 4 bases and J shed 3 bases, with 10 bases lying between them. The CDR3 spans 13 residues. The CDR3: CASSGGQSYEQYF. The CDR3 region has the DNA TGTGCCAGCAGTGGTGGACAGAGCTACGAGCAGTACTTC.

This chain joins TRBV5-1 and TRBJ1-2; D possibly corresponds to TRBD1 (5 bases). Trimming cost V 0 bases and J 6 bases, with 9 bases left between them. Germline V gene lookup returns CDR1 SGHRS and CDR2 YFSETQ. The CDR3 loop spans 13 amino acids. The CDR3: CASSLAGEHGYTF. The CDR3 region has the DNA TGCGCCAGCAGCTTGGCGGGGGAACATGGCTACACCTTC. The whole variable domain, remainder taken from reference TRBV5-1 and TRBJ1-2, is KAGVTQTPRYLIKTRGQQVTLSCSPISGHRSVSWYQQTPGQGLQFLFEYFSETQRNKGNFPGRFSGRQFSNSRSEMNVSTLELGDSALYLCASSLAGEHGYTFGSGTRLTVV.

The rearrangement joins TRBV14 to TRBJ1-5; no clear D gene. Germline CDR1 reads SGHDN; CDR2 reads FVKESK. V was trimmed by 4 bases and J by 5 bases, leaving 9 bases between them. The CDR3 is made up of 13 amino acids. In DNA, the CDR3 is TGTGCCAGCAGCCTTACCCTAGATCAGCCCCAGCATTTT. Translated: CASSLTLDQPQHF.

This clone came up once. This rearrangement joins TRBV6-5 to TRBJ2-5; no clear D. From germline, CDR1 is MNHEY and CDR2 SVGAGI. The V end lost 6 bases, the J end lost 0 bases, and 14 bases lay between the germline ends. This CDR3 is built from 15 residues. The CDR3 loop reads CASSTVLQYQETQYF. The CDR3 DNA is TGTGCCAGCAGCACAGTGCTACAGTACCAAGAGACCCAGTACTTC.